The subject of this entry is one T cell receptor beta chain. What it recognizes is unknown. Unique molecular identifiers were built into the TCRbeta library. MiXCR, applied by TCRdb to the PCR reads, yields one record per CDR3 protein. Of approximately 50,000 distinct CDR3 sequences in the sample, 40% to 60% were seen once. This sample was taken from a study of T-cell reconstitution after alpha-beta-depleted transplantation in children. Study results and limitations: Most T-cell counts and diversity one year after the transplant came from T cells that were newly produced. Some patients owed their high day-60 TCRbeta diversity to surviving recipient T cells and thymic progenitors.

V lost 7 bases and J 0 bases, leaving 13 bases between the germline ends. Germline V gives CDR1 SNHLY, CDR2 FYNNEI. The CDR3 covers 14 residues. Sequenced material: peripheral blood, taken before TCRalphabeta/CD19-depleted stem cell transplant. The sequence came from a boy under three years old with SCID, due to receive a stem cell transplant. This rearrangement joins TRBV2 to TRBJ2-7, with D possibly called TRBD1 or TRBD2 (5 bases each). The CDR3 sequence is CASKSRGSSYEQYF. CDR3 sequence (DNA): TGTGCCAGCAAATCACGGGGCTCCTCCTACGAGCAGTACTTC. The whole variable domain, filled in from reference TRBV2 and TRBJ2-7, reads EPEVTQTPSHQVTQMGQEVILRCVPISNHLYFYWYRQILGQKVEFLVSFYNNEISEKSEIFDDQFSVERPDGSNFTLKIRSTKLEDSAMYFCASKSRGSSYEQYFGPGTRLTVT.